This TCR beta chain was sequenced for a study of T cell responses to AZD1222 COVID-19 vaccine. This clone was detected ten times or more. Its antigen is unidentified. The study's findings and limits: Clonal diversity was possibly underestimated; the donors were predominantly white British and more often female. Among vaccine-associated CD4 TCRs, coverage spanned spike, with dominance at 160-218 and 743-854. Baseline serology detected seropositivity in only six or seven AZD1222 recipients.

Repertoires were generated with immunoSEQ multiplex PCR, while TCRdb's copy carries only in-frame clones and drops some. The sample includes more than 150,000 clones, 90% of them seen just once. Germline V gene sequence: CDR1 MRHNA, CDR2 SNTAGT. V lost 4 bases to trimming and J lost 0 bases, with 4 bases between them. This CDR3 has 13 amino acids. The rearrangement links TRBV6-4 to TRBJ1-5; D is unresolved. The receptor was derived from an adult in good health. Sequencing used peripheral blood, obtained on day 0 of AZD1222 vaccination. The CDR3: CASSADSNQPQHF. In DNA form, the CDR3 reads TGTGCCAGCAGTGCTGATAGCAATCAGCCCCAGCATTTT.